This T cell receptor beta chain derives from a study of brain T cells in children with intractable seizures. Overall study results and limits: Patients' HCMV serostatus was unknown; virus specificity rests on CDR3 similarity alone.

Only in-frame clones appear in the TCRdb table, and some are missing; sequencing was by immunoSEQ multiplex PCR. The table shows about 340,000 clones, with 93% occurring only once. CDR3 length: 12 amino acids. Germline V gives CDR1 SEHNR, CDR2 FQNEAQ (reference sequence). V trimming: 5 bases; J trimming: 3 bases; junction bases outside the gene matches: 0. This sample's time point: blood from clinic visit 5 months post-surgery; TSC patient then seizure free. Surgery cases with the highest brain T cell transcript signatures were chosen for sequencing. Of note for this clone: Its antigen is not known.

This chain uses TRBV7-9 with TRBJ2-5, with 7 nucleotides matching TRBD2. Sequences were derived from peripheral blood, sampled more than 4 months after surgery. This clonotype was sampled from a boy younger than two with tuberous sclerosis and intractable seizures. The CDR3 DNA follows: TGTGCCAGCAGCGGACTAGAAGAGACCCAGTACTTC. Its protein product is CASSGLEETQYF. Supplemented by reference TRBV7-9 and TRBJ2-5, the full variable domain reads DTGVSQNPRHKITKRGQNVTFRCDPISEHNRLYWYRQTLGQGPEFLTYFQNEAQLEKSRLLSDRFSAERPKGSFSTLEIQRTEQGDSAMYLCASSGLEETQYFGPGTRLLVL.